The 8 T cell receptor beta chains below all came from one sample that was sequenced in a study of blood T cell repertoires in COVID-19 (TCRdb year 2020). Library preparation was by the immunoSEQ multiplex PCR assay. Sourced from immuneACCESS, this table was stored by TCRdb with only in-frame sequences that have V and J called. A share of the clones is absent; for the studies checked, an unresolved V gene accounts for under half, and the remainder has no known explanation. The sample table records roughly 200,000 clones; 65% to 90% of these occur just once. The biggest ten clones account for 12% of the sample. Sequenced sample: PBMCs or T cells enriched from blood (not recorded which). Source of these receptors: a man aged 40-49 years who had recovered from COVID-19.

This chain uses TRBV27 with TRBJ1-4, with 7 bases that match TRBD1. The V gene's germline CDR1 is MNHEY and CDR2 SMNVEV (reference sequence). J was trimmed by 7 bases and V by 4 bases; bases with no gene match: 9. There are 15 residues in the CDR3. CDR3 sequence (DNA): TGTGCCAGCAGTTACTTTCCACGACAGGGTGAAAAACTGTTTTTT. Translating it yields CASSYFPRQGEKLFF.

J is TRBJ1-2 and V is TRBV19; weak D call: TRBD1 (5 bases). Germline CDR1 reads LNHDA; CDR2 reads SQIVND (reference sequence). Trimming shortened V by 5 bases and J by 3 bases, and 13 bases separated the two germline ends. There are 14 residues in the CDR3. The CDR3 nucleotides are TGTGCCAGTAGTTGGGGCAGTGGCGACTATGGCTACACCTTC. Its translation: CASSWGSGDYGYTF.

The V gene is TRBV5-1, the J gene TRBJ2-1; 12 bases line up with TRBD2. CDR1 is SGHRS and CDR2 is YFSETQ in the germline V gene. The CDR3 is 14 residues long. V lost 4 bases and J lost 7; bases outside the gene matches: 3. CDR3 nucleotide sequence: TGCGCCAGCAGCAGGACTAGCGGGACGAATGAGCAGTTCTTC. Amino acid sequence: CASSRTSGTNEQFF.

The J gene is TRBJ2-1, the V gene TRBV4-1; 11 nucleotides agree with TRBD2. CDR1 is MGHRA and CDR2 is YSYEKL in the germline V gene. V trimming: 1 base; J trimming: 8 bases; junction bases outside the gene matches: 10. This CDR3 is built from 17 residues. The DNA for the CDR3 is TGCGCCAGCAGCCAAGCGGTAATGGGACTAGCGGAAGATGAGCAGTTCTTC. Translation: CASSQAVMGLAEDEQFF.

The count of this clone is one. This chain joins TRBV12-3 or TRBV12-4 and TRBJ2-7; D remains unclear. Trimming took off 3 bases at V and 2 bases at J, with 8 bases between the two ends. This CDR3 spans 13 amino acids. The CDR3 DNA reads as TGTGCCAGCAGTTTCGGAGCTACCTACGAGCAGTACGTC. Amino acid sequence: CASSFGATYEQYV.

The V call is TRBV5-1, the J call TRBJ1-2; TRBD1 matches at 10 bases. V shed 0 bases and J 6 bases; nucleotides not matched to a gene: 8. CDR1 is SGHRS and CDR2 is YFSETQ in the germline V gene. The CDR3 covers 16 residues. The CDR3 DNA sequence: TGCGCCAGCAGCTTGGCTAATCCCGGGACAGGGGATGGCTACACCTTC. This sequence encodes CASSLANPGTGDGYTF.

The J gene is TRBJ2-1, the V gene TRBV4-2, with 13 bases identical to TRBD2. The germline CDR1 and CDR2 sequences are LGHNA and YNFKEQ. The CDR3 runs to 19 residues. Trimming took 3 bases from V and 3 from J; bases not matched to a gene: 11. The CDR3 sequence is CASSHAYGLAGEVYNEQFF. The CDR3 nucleotides read TGTGCCAGCAGCCACGCGTATGGACTAGCGGGAGAGGTCTACAATGAGCAGTTCTTC.

V and J are TRBV9 and TRBJ2-7; 13 bases map to TRBD2. This CDR3 is 19 amino acids long. CDR1 and CDR2 from the germline V gene are SGDLS and YYNGEE. With 4 bases clipped from V and 0 bases from J, the junction kept 13 bases outside the gene matches. This CDR3 is CASSSPIGTSGTSSYEQYF. CDR3 in DNA: TGTGCCAGCAGCTCCCCGATCGGGACTAGCGGGACCAGCTCCTACGAGCAGTACTTC.